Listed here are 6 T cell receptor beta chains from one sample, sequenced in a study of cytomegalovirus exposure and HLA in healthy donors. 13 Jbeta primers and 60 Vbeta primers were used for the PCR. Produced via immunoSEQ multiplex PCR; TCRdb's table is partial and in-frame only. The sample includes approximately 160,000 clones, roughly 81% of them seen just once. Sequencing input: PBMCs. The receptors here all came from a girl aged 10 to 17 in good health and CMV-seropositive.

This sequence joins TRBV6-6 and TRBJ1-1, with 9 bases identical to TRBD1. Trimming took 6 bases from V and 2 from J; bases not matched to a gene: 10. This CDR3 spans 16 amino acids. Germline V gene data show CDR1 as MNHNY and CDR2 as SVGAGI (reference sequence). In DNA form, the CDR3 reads TGTGCCAGCAGGCGTCAAGTACAGGGGGCAAACACTGAAGCTTTCTTT. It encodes CASRRQVQGANTEAFF.

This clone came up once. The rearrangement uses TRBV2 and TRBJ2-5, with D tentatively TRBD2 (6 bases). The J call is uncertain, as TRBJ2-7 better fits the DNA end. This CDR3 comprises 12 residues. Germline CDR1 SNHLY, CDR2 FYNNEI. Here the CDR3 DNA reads TGTGCCTTAGGGACTGTCCACTACGAGCAGTACTTC. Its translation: CALGTVHYEQYF.

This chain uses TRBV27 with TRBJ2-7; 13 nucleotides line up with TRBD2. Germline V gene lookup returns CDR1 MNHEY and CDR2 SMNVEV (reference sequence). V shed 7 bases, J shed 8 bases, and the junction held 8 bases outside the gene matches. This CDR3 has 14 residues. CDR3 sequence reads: CASNGVGTSGKQYF. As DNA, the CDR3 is TGTGCCAGCAATGGTGTAGGGACTAGCGGGAAGCAGTACTTC.

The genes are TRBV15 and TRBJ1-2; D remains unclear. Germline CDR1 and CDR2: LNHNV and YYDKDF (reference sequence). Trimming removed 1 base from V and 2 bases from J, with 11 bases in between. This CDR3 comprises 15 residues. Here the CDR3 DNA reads TGTGCCACCAGCAGAGTAGACAAATGGAACTATGGCTACACCTTC. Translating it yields CATSRVDKWNYGYTF.

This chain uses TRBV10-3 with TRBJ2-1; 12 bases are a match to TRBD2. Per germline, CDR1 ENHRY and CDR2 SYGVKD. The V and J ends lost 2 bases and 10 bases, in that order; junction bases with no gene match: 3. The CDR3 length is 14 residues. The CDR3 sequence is CAISEASGGAEQFF. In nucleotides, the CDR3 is TGTGCCATCAGTGAGGCTAGCGGGGGGGCCGAGCAGTTCTTC.

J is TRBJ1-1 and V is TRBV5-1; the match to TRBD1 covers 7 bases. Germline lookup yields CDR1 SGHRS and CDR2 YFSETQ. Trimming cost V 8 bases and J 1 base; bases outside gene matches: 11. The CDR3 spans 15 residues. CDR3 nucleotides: TGCGCCAGTACGATTCTACAGGGGTCGAACACTGAAGCTTTCTTT. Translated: CASTILQGSNTEAFF.